This T cell receptor beta chain was found in a study of beta chain features in type 1 diabetes. All of the isolated RNA was reverse transcribed, so expressed TCRB transcripts were sequenced. Sequencing was performed with immunoSEQ multiplex PCR; in TCRdb, only in-frame clones are kept and a portion is missing. Among around 350,000 clones, approximately 12% were seen once, and the ten largest hold about 0.018%. In this sample, this clone turned up a few times. The CDR3 sequence is 14 residues long. Unmatched junction bases numbered 4, after V lost 3 bases and J lost 6 bases. Germline V gives CDR1 MDHEN, CDR2 SYDVKM.

Sequences were obtained from naive CD4+ T cells from blood. The V gene is TRBV28, the J gene TRBJ1-4; the match to TRBD1 covers 7 bases. The sequence was obtained from a young man in good health. The CDR3 DNA sequence: TGTGCCAGCAGTTTGGGGACAGCGCATGAAAAACTGTTTTTT. Its protein is CASSLGTAHEKLFF. Variable domain in full (rest from reference TRBV28 and TRBJ1-4): DVKVTQSSRYLVKRTGEKVFLECVQDMDHENMFWYRQDPGLGLRLIYFSYDVKMKEKGDIPEGYSVSREKKERFSLILESASTNQTSMYLCASSLGTAHEKLFFGSGTQLSVL.